A selection of T cell receptor beta chains follows, all from one sample in a study of Ad26.COV2.S vaccination and SARS-CoV-2 variants. The protocol was immunoSEQ multiplex PCR, while the TCRdb copy is restricted to in-frame clones and leaves out a portion. The table includes 350,000 to 400,000 clones, approximately 90% detected once. The specimen was peripheral blood, collected in a trial of Ad26.COV2.S vaccine versus placebo. The receptors originated from a person aged 18-60 years who received the Ad26.COV2.S COVID-19 vaccine or a placebo. CDR3s leave out the opening cysteine and the closing phenylalanine or tryptophan. The order of the fields is CDR3 length, J gene, V gene, CDR3 protein.

10 | TRBJ2-3 | TRBV29-1 | SVADSADTQY
13 | TRBJ2-6 | TRBV7-9 | AIETQGSGANVLT
13 | TRBJ2-7 | TRBV30 | AWAATGQGVDRRY
12 | TRBJ1-1 | TRBV28 | ASSLRQSNTEAF
15 | TRBJ2-1 | TRBV21-1 | ASSTRSTTPSYNEQF
13 | TRBJ2-5 | TRBV4-1 | ASSQEGGHGVTQY
11 | TRBJ2-5 | TRBV2 | ASSELRGETQY
11 | TRBJ1-1 | TRBV5-6 | ASSFEVSTEAF
12 | TRBJ2-5 | TRBV19 | ASSSGTSVETQY
12 | TRBJ2-2 | TRBV5-1 | ASSIQGNTGELF
11 | TRBJ2-1 | TRBV6-4 | ASSAVAGNEQF
10 | TRBJ2-5 | TRBV5-4 | ASSLASGDQY
10 | TRBJ1-2 | TRBV29-1 | SVYRVEYGYT
11 | TRBJ2-7 | TRBV5-6 | ASSPDRAPEQY
13 | TRBJ2-2 | TRBV7-9 | ASGLRDSYTGELF
12 | TRBJ2-3 | TRBV3-1/TRBV3-2 | ASSQGGAVDTQY
12 | TRBJ1-2 | TRBV7-2 | ASNPGTHFQGYT
12 | TRBJ1-3 | TRBV9 | ASRGGTDGNTIY
16 | TRBJ2-7 | TRBV10-3 | AISETGTSGLSSYEQY
10 | TRBJ1-2 | TRBV3-1/TRBV3-2 | ASSQLPKGYT
12 | TRBJ1-2 | TRBV3-1/TRBV3-2 | ASSRVGGNYGYT
12 | TRBJ1-1 | TRBV3-1/TRBV3-2 | ASSQQGSDTEAF
15 | TRBJ2-3 | TRBV7-6 | ASSLVHSGGLTDTQY